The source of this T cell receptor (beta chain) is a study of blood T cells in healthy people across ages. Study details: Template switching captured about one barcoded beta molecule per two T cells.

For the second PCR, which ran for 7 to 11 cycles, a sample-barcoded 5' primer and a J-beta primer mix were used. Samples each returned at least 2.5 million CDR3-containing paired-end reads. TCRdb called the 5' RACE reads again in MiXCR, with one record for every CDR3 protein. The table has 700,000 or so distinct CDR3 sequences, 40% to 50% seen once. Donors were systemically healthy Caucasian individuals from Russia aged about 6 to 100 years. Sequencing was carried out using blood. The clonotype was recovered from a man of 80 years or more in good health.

The CDR3 reads CASSQDRGGRMQYF. The CDR3 DNA reads as TGCGCCAGCAGCCAAGATCGGGGGGGCCGTATGCAGTATTTT. The chain has TRBV4-3 and TRBJ2-3; 8 bases are shared with TRBD2. The V segment lost 0 bases and the J segment 11 bases; nucleotides outside the gene matches: 7. From germline, CDR1 is LGHNA and CDR2 YSLEER. The CDR3 has 14 amino acids.